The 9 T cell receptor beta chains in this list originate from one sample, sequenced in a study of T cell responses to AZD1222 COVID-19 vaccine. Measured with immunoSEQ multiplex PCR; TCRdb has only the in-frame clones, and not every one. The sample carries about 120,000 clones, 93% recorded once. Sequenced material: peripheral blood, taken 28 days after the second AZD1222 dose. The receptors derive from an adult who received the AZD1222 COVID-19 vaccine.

The CDR3: CASSLDIRGSPLHF. The CDR3 DNA follows: TGTGCCAGTAGCCTGGACATAAGGGGGTCACCCCTCCACTTT. V usage is TRBV19 and J usage is TRBJ1-6, with TRBD1 as a possible D gene (6 bases). The CDR3 loop spans 14 amino acids. The V end lost 6 bases, the J end lost 10 bases, and 16 bases lay between the germline ends. Germline CDR1 is LNHDA and CDR2 is SQIVND (reference sequence). Together with reference TRBV19 and TRBJ1-6, the CDR3 gives the full variable domain: DGGITQSPKYLFRKEGQNVTLSCEQNLNHDAMYWYRQDPGQGLRLIYYSQIVNDFQKGDIAEGYSVSREKKESFPLTVTSAQKNPTAFYLCASSLDIRGSPLHFGNGTRLTVT.

The CDR3 DNA reads as TGTGCCAGCAGCCCGGGACAGGGCGACTATGGCTACACCTTC. Translated: CASSPGQGDYGYTF. This chain links TRBV7-9 with TRBJ1-2; TRBD1 matches at 9 bases. V lost 5 bases, J lost 3 bases, and 4 bases stayed unmatched. From germline, CDR1 is SEHNR and CDR2 FQNEAQ (reference sequence). The CDR3 has 14 amino acids. The full variable domain, completed using reference TRBV7-9 and TRBJ1-2, is DTGVSQNPRHKITKRGQNVTFRCDPISEHNRLYWYRQTLGQGPEFLTYFQNEAQLEKSRLLSDRFSAERPKGSFSTLEIQRTEQGDSAMYLCASSPGQGDYGYTFGSGTRLTVV.

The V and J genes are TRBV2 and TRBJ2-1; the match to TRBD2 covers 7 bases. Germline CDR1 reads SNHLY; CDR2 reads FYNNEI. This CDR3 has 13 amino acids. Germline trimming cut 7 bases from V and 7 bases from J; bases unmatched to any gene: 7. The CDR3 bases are TGTGCCAGCATCCTTGATAGCGGGAATGAGCAGTTCTTC. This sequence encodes CASILDSGNEQFF.

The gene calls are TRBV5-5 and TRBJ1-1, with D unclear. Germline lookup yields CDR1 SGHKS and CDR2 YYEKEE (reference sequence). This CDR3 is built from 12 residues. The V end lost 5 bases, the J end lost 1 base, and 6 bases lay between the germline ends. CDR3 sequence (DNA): TGTGCCAGCAGGACGCAGAACACTGAAGCTTTCTTT. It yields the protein CASRTQNTEAFF.

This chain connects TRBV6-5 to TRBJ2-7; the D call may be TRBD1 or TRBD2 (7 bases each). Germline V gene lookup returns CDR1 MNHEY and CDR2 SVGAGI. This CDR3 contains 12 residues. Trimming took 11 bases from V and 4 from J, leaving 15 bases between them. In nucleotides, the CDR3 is TGTGCCGGAGGGAGGGGGCATTACGAGCAGTACTTC. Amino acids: CAGGRGHYEQYF.

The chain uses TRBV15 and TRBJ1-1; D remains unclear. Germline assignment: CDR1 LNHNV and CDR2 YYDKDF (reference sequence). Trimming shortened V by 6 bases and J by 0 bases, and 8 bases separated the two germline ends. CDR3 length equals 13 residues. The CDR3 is CATSYRLNTEAFF. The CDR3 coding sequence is TGTGCCACCAGTTACCGGCTGAACACTGAAGCTTTCTTT.

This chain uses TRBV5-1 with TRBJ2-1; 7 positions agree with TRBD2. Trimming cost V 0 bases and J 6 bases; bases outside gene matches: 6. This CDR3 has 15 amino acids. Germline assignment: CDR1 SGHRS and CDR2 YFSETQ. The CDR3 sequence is CASSLAGGGVNEQFF. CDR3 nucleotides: TGCGCCAGCAGCTTGGCTGGCGGGGGTGTCAATGAGCAGTTCTTC.

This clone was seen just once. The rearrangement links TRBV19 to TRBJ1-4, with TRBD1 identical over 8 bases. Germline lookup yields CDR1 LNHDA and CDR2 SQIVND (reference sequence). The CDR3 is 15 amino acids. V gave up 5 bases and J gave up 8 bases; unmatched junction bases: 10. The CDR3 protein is CASSAVDRVGEKLFF. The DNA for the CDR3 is TGTGCCAGTAGTGCGGTGGACAGGGTCGGGGAAAAACTGTTTTTT. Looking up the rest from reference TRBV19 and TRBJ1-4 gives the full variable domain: DGGITQSPKYLFRKEGQNVTLSCEQNLNHDAMYWYRQDPGQGLRLIYYSQIVNDFQKGDIAEGYSVSREKKESFPLTVTSAQKNPTAFYLCASSAVDRVGEKLFFGSGTQLSVL.

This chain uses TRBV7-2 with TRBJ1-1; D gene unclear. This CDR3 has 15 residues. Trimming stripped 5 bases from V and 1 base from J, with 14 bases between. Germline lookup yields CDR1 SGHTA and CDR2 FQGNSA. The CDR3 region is CASSPTDLENTEAFF. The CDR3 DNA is TGTGCCAGCAGCCCGACGGACCTAGAGAACACTGAAGCTTTCTTT.